This TCR beta chain stems from a study of blood T cell repertoires in COVID-19. The overall study: Sites in the United States, Italy and Spain provided acute and convalescent COVID-19 samples.

All enrollees were roughly 18 to 95 years old and from 20 to 30 US areas. The CDR3 contains 16 residues. V lost 1 base and J lost 4; bases outside the gene matches: 8. Germline V gives CDR1 SGHRS, CDR2 YFSETQ. The table came from immunoSEQ multiplex PCR; TCRdb's copy has only in-frame clones and leaves some out. The sample has over 150,000 clones, about 88% seen once; the top ten hold roughly 3.2%. This TCR came from a woman younger than 45 who had recovered from COVID-19. This chain connects TRBV5-1 to TRBJ2-1; 7 positions match TRBD2. The sequenced material came from PBMCs or T cells enriched from blood (not recorded which). The CDR3 sequence is CASSLLGGGIYNEQFF. The CDR3 DNA reads TGCGCCAGCAGCTTGCTGGGCGGGGGTATATACAATGAGCAGTTCTTC.